Below, 10 T cell receptor beta chains from the same sample are listed, as sequenced in a study of blood T cell repertoires in COVID-19. Clones were read by immunoSEQ multiplex PCR, and TCRdb kept only the in-frame ones, dropping some. The sample records around 230,000 clones, approximately 75% being singletons. The sequenced sample consisted of PBMCs or T cells enriched from blood (not recorded which). Receptors originate from a man in his forties or fifties who had recovered from COVID-19.

This clone was found once. This specimen includes other DNA sequences encoding the same CDR3. This chain joins TRBV18 and TRBJ2-6; 8 bases match TRBD1. CDR3 length: 16 residues. Germline V gene lookup returns CDR1 KGHSH and CDR2 LQKENI. The junction had 1 base not matched to a gene; V was cut back by 1 base and J by 2 bases. As DNA, the CDR3 is TGTGCCAGCTCACCACGACAGGGGACTGGGGCCAACGTCCTGACTTTC. Amino acid sequence: CASSPRQGTGANVLTF.

DNA of the CDR3: TGTGCCAGCAGTTTTAGACAGGGGGTAAATTCACCCCTCCACTTT. Translation gives CASSFRQGVNSPLHF. The V and J genes are TRBV28 and TRBJ1-6, with 9 bases aligning to TRBD1. This CDR3 has 15 amino acids. CDR1 MDHEN and CDR2 SYDVKM come from the germline V gene. Trimming removed 3 bases from V and 7 bases from J; junction bases left unmatched: 4.

The chain recombines TRBV12-3 or TRBV12-4 with TRBJ2-2; D is possibly TRBD2 (5 bases). The CDR3 has 13 residues. Trimming stripped 7 bases from V and 6 bases from J, with 12 bases between. The CDR3: CASNPLGAGELFF. Here the CDR3 DNA reads TGTGCCAGCAACCCCCTCGGGGCCGGGGAGCTGTTTTTT.

The rearrangement links TRBV5-1 to TRBJ1-2, with TRBD1 matching over 7 bases. Trimming at V came to 0 bases and at J to 3 bases, leaving 5 bases not matched to a gene. The CDR3 covers 15 residues. The germline gives CDR1 SGHRS, CDR2 YFSETQ. The CDR3 is CASSLEGQAYYGYTF. The CDR3 DNA sequence: TGCGCCAGCAGCTTGGAAGGACAGGCTTACTATGGCTACACCTTC. Using reference TRBV5-1 and TRBJ1-2 for the parts outside the CDR3, the full variable domain is KAGVTQTPRYLIKTRGQQVTLSCSPISGHRSVSWYQQTPGQGLQFLFEYFSETQRNKGNFPGRFSGRQFSNSRSEMNVSTLELGDSALYLCASSLEGQAYYGYTFGSGTRLTVV.

The chain uses TRBV24-1 and TRBJ1-2; maybe TRBD1 (5 bases). V lost 5 bases and J 7 bases, leaving 10 bases between the germline ends. The CDR3 extends over 12 amino acids. Germline-derived CDR1 and CDR2 are KGHDR and SFDVKD. CDR3 coding DNA: TGTGCCACCAGTGGGGGCGGCTTTGGCTACACCTTC. Translating it yields CATSGGGFGYTF.

This sequence joins TRBV4-1 and TRBJ2-1; the D is unclear. The CDR3 is made up of 14 amino acids. The germline gives CDR1 MGHRA, CDR2 YSYEKL. V was clipped by 1 base and J by 8 bases, with 12 bases between them. DNA for the CDR3: TGCGCCAGCAGCCAAGGAATTTGGCCCGATGAGCAGTTCTTC. Protein sequence: CASSQGIWPDEQFF.

The chain carries TRBV24-1 and TRBJ2-5; TRBD1 matches at 8 bases. Germline V gene data show CDR1 as KGHDR and CDR2 as SFDVKD. J gave up 5 bases and V 2 bases, and 9 bases lay outside the gene matches. The CDR3 length is 16 residues. CDR3 nucleotide sequence: TGTGCCACCAGTGATTCCGGGACAGGATTACGGGAGACCCAGTACTTC. Translation gives CATSDSGTGLRETQYF.

The CDR3 bases are TGTGCCAGCAGCTTAAGGGGCAGGCAGTCCTACAATGAGCAGTTCTTC. Its translation is CASSLRGRQSYNEQFF. This chain connects TRBV7-9 to TRBJ2-1; TRBD1 might be the D (5 bases). Trimming cost V 2 bases and J 1 base, with 12 bases left between them. Germline V CDR1 and CDR2: SEHNR, FQNEAQ (reference sequence). This CDR3 has 16 amino acids.

The chain carries TRBV30 and TRBJ2-7, with TRBD2 matching over 11 bases. V shed 1 base, J shed 4 bases, and the junction held 6 bases outside the gene matches. The CDR3 consists of 15 residues. Germline V gives CDR1 GTSNPN, CDR2 SVGIG (reference sequence). The CDR3 DNA follows: TGTGCCTGGAGTGAGTCTAGCGGGGGGAGGTACGAGCAGTACTTC. Translated, it gives CAWSESSGGRYEQYF.

This clone was picked up one time. The V call is TRBV24-1, the J call TRBJ2-1, with TRBD2 matching over 12 bases. V lost 8 bases and J lost 1; bases outside the gene matches: 20. The CDR3 covers 21 residues. The germline V gene has CDR1 KGHDR and CDR2 SFDVKD. The CDR3 protein is CATTPTPGARTSGISYNEQFF. CDR3 coding DNA: TGTGCCACCACTCCAACTCCGGGGGCCCGGACTAGCGGGATATCCTACAATGAGCAGTTCTTC.